The 20 T cell receptor beta chains reported below all come from one sample, sequenced in a study of shared clonotypes between healthy human individuals. The naive CD8 fraction comprised CD45RO-negative cells positively selected for CCR7 and excluded terminally differentiated effector memory CD45RA+ cells. Data came from immunoSEQ multiplex PCR; TCRdb stores just in-frame clones and leaves some out. Altogether about 2.1 million clones are present, 90% to 95% being singletons, with the ten largest covering approximately 1.6%. Sequencing used naive CD8+ T cells from PBMCs. Every receptor here comes from a young man in good health. Some clones in this sample may be carry-over from other donors' samples.

The chain is built from TRBV11-2 and TRBJ2-7, with no clear D. Per the germline V gene, CDR1 is SGHAT and CDR2 is FQNNGV. The V end lost 6 bases, the J end lost 2 bases, and 20 bases lay between the germline ends. The length of the CDR3 is 16 residues. CDR3 protein: CASRRDTQPSTYEQYF. In DNA, the CDR3 is TGTGCCAGCAGACGAGATACTCAACCATCCACCTACGAGCAGTACTTC.

J is TRBJ2-7 and V is TRBV4-1; 10 nucleotides line up with TRBD2. The germline CDR1 and CDR2 sequences are MGHRA and YSYEKL. The CDR3 has 16 residues. J was trimmed by 4 bases and V by 0 bases; bases with no gene match: 6. The CDR3 DNA is TGCGCCAGCAGCCAAGAAGTAGCGGGAGGTATTTACGAGCAGTACTTC. Translated: CASSQEVAGGIYEQYF.

The V and J genes are TRBV6-5 and TRBJ1-2; D gene unclear. Looked up from germline, CDR1 is MNHEY and CDR2 is SVGAGI. CDR3 length: 13 residues. V lost 6 bases and J 3 bases, leaving 11 bases between the germline ends. In DNA form, the CDR3 reads TGTGCCAGCAGCCCCGGAGCACACTATGGCTACACCTTC. This gives the protein CASSPGAHYGYTF.

The chain carries TRBV7-8 and TRBJ1-4; perhaps TRBD1 as D (5 bases). The germline V gene encodes CDR1 SGHVS and CDR2 FQNEAQ. CDR3 length: 15 residues. The germline V and J ends were trimmed by 4 bases and 3 bases, with 12 bases remaining between them. The CDR3 sequence is CASSYVGAANEKLFF. The CDR3 region has the DNA TGTGCCAGCAGCTACGTCGGGGCGGCTAATGAAAAACTGTTTTTT.

CDR3 amino acids: CASSLDSTPYNEQFF. DNA of the CDR3: TGTGCCAGCAGCTTAGATTCCACCCCCTACAATGAGCAGTTCTTC. This chain connects TRBV7-9 to TRBJ2-1, with no clear D. CDR1 is SEHNR, CDR2 FQNEAQ, per germline (reference sequence). V dropped 1 base and J dropped 2 bases, with 9 bases sitting between them. This CDR3 has 15 amino acids.

The J gene is TRBJ1-2, the V gene TRBV2; D is unclear. The CDR3 contains 14 residues. With 1 base removed from V and 6 bases from J, the gap between germline ends came to 12 bases. CDR1 is SNHLY, CDR2 FYNNEI, per germline. This chain's CDR3 is CASSEEFAVHGYTF. DNA for the CDR3: TGTGCCAGCAGTGAAGAGTTTGCAGTCCATGGCTACACCTTC.

The chain couples TRBV5-1 to TRBJ1-2; D not resolved. CDR1 SGHRS and CDR2 YFSETQ come from the germline V gene. V lost 3 bases and J lost 5, with 11 bases in between. The CDR3 is 13 residues long. The CDR3 region has the DNA TGCGCCAGCAGCTCCCGGCAGACTTATGGCTACACCTTC. Residues: CASSSRQTYGYTF.

This clone was picked up one time. This chain uses TRBV5-6 with TRBJ2-3, with a possible D match to TRBD2 (6 bases). The germline V and J ends were trimmed by 0 bases and 0 bases, with 17 bases remaining between them. This CDR3 has 18 amino acids. CDR1 SGHDT and CDR2 YYEEEE come from the germline V gene. CDR3 in amino acids: CASSLGSGGLLSTDTQYF. CDR3 DNA sequence: TGTGCCAGCAGCTTGGGTAGCGGAGGGCTCCTTAGCACAGATACGCAGTATTTT.

The chain combines TRBV28 with TRBJ1-3; the D gene is possibly TRBD1 (5 bases). Looked up from germline, CDR1 is MDHEN and CDR2 is SYDVKM. This CDR3 region has 20 residues. Trimming shortened V by 2 bases and J by 0 bases, and 23 bases separated the two germline ends. CDR3 DNA sequence: TGTGCCAGCAGTTTAACGGCCGCGGGACTAGACAGCATCTCTGGAAACACCATATATTTT. Translating gives CASSLTAAGLDSISGNTIYF.

This rearrangement joins TRBV27 to TRBJ2-1, with 8 bases that match TRBD1. Germline V gene lookup returns CDR1 MNHEY and CDR2 SMNVEV (reference sequence). This CDR3 region has 15 residues. V gave up 5 bases and J gave up 3 bases; unmatched junction bases: 6. The CDR3 bases are TGTGCCAGCAGTCCCCGGACAGGGTTCTACAATGAGCAGTTCTTC. Translated: CASSPRTGFYNEQFF.

The CDR3 nucleotides are TGCGCCAGCAGTGAGTCGATGTTCGCGGGGCGCAAAAGCAATGAGCAGTTCTTC. This sequence encodes CASSESMFAGRKSNEQFF. The chain couples TRBV10-1 to TRBJ2-1; TRBD2 might be the D (6 bases). V lost 0 bases to trimming and J lost 6 bases, with 21 bases between them. In germline, CDR1 is WNHNN, CDR2 SYGVQD (reference sequence). The CDR3 contains 18 residues.

The chain links TRBV4-1 to TRBJ1-2; 9 bases agree with TRBD1. Germline V lookup: CDR1 MGHRA, CDR2 YSYEKL. Unmatched junction bases numbered 13, after V lost 0 bases and J lost 8 bases. The CDR3 extends over 17 amino acids. CDR3 sequence: CASSQERAGQGFFGYTF. The CDR3 nucleotides are TGCGCCAGCAGCCAAGAGAGGGCGGGACAGGGCTTTTTCGGCTACACCTTC.

This chain uses TRBV12-5 with TRBJ2-1; a weak D match, TRBD2 (6 bases). Per germline, CDR1 LGHNT and CDR2 FRNRAP. The V end was cut by 4 bases, the J end by 9 bases, with 16 bases between. The CDR3 loop spans 14 amino acids. The CDR3 sequence is CASGSPGGSGEQFF. The CDR3 DNA reads TGTGCTAGTGGTTCCCCCGGAGGGTCGGGTGAGCAGTTCTTC.

This chain links TRBV27 with TRBJ2-7; 7 bases map to TRBD1. From germline, CDR1 is MNHEY and CDR2 SMNVEV (reference sequence). Trimming took 4 bases from V and 2 from J; bases not matched to a gene: 2. This CDR3 is built from 13 residues. CDR3 amino acids: CASSYGQAYEQYF. CDR3 DNA sequence: TGTGCCAGCAGTTACGGACAGGCCTACGAGCAGTACTTC.

The chain uses TRBV7-2 and TRBJ2-7; D gene ambiguous. The length of the CDR3 is 12 residues. Germline CDR1 and CDR2: SGHTA and FQGNSA. Between the trimmed V and J ends, which lost 3 bases and 11 bases, there was a span of 14 bases. DNA of the CDR3: TGTGCCAGCAGCTTTTCGGTAGCTTCGAAGTACTTC. This sequence encodes CASSFSVASKYF.

The CDR3 nucleotides are TGTGCCACCCGGACAGTTCACGACACCGGGGAGCTGTTTTTT. It codes for CATRTVHDTGELFF. V usage is TRBV7-9 and J usage is TRBJ2-2; a possible D gene is TRBD1 (6 bases). V was pared by 10 bases and J by 3 bases, with 15 bases between. The germline V gene encodes CDR1 SEHNR and CDR2 FQNEAQ (reference sequence). The length of the CDR3 is 14 residues. Looking up the rest from reference TRBV7-9 and TRBJ2-2 gives the full variable domain: DTGVSQNPRHKITKRGQNVTFRCDPISEHNRLYWYRQTLGQGPEFLTYFQNEAQLEKSRLLSDRFSAERPKGSFSTLEIQRTEQGDSAMYLCATRTVHDTGELFFGEGSRLTVL.

The genes are TRBV19 and TRBJ2-1, with 10 nucleotides matching TRBD2. V lost 9 bases, J lost 4 bases, and 6 bases stayed unmatched. CDR1 is LNHDA, CDR2 SQIVND, per germline (reference sequence). This CDR3 comprises 14 residues. The CDR3 DNA reads as TGTGCCAGCAGATTAGCGGGAGGTTACAATGAGCAGTTCTTC. It yields the protein CASRLAGGYNEQFF.

The V gene is TRBV7-9, the J gene TRBJ2-2; 8 bases are shared with TRBD1. Germline CDR1 and CDR2: SEHNR and FQNEAQ (reference sequence). The CDR3 covers 15 residues. The V and J ends lost 5 bases and 6 bases, in that order; junction bases with no gene match: 8. This CDR3 is CASSATGAMAGELFF. The CDR3 nucleotides are TGTGCCAGCAGCGCGACAGGGGCGATGGCCGGGGAGCTGTTTTTT. Together with reference TRBV7-9 and TRBJ2-2, the CDR3 gives the full variable domain: DTGVSQNPRHKITKRGQNVTFRCDPISEHNRLYWYRQTLGQGPEFLTYFQNEAQLEKSRLLSDRFSAERPKGSFSTLEIQRTEQGDSAMYLCASSATGAMAGELFFGEGSRLTVL.

The chain joins TRBV6-5 to TRBJ2-7, with 9 nucleotides matching TRBD1. Trimming took 6 bases from V and 4 from J; bases not matched to a gene: 7. The germline V gene has CDR1 MNHEY and CDR2 SVGAGI. This CDR3 contains 14 residues. CDR3 DNA: TGTGCCAGCAGCGCGACAGGGGGGCTGTACGAGCAGTACTTC. This translates into CASSATGGLYEQYF.

This chain uses TRBV4-2 with TRBJ2-5; D possibly corresponds to TRBD1 (5 bases). The CDR3 spans 17 residues. V lost 1 base to trimming and J lost 4 bases, with 19 bases between them. Germline lookup yields CDR1 LGHNA and CDR2 YNFKEQ. This chain's CDR3 is CASSQGEGVGIRETQYF. In DNA, the CDR3 is TGTGCCAGCAGCCAAGGAGAAGGGGTTGGGATTCGAGAGACCCAGTACTTC.